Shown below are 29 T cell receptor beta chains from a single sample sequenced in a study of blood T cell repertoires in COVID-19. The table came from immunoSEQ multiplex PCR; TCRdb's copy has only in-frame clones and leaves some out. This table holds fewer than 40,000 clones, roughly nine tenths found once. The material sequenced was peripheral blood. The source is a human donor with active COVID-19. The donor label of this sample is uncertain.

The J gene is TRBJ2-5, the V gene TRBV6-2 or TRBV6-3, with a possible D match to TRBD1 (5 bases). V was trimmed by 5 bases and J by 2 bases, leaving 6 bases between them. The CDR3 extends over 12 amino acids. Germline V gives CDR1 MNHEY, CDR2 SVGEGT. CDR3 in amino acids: CASSRQQETQYF. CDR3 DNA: TGTGCCAGCAGTCGACAGCAAGAGACCCAGTACTTC.

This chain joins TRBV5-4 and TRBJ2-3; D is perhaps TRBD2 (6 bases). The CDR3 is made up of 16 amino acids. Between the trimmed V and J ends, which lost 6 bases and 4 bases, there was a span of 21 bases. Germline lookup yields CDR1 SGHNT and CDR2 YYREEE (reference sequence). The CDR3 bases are TGTGCCAGCATCCCGACCCCGGGGCTAGCGTCAGATACGCAGTATTTT. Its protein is CASIPTPGLASDTQYF.

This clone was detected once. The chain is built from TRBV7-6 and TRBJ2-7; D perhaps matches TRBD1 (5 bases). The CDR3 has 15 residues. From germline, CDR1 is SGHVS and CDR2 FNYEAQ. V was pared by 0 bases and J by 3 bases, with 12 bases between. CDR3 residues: CASSLALDTVYEQYF. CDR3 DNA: TGTGCCAGCAGCTTAGCTTTGGACACTGTCTACGAGCAGTACTTC.

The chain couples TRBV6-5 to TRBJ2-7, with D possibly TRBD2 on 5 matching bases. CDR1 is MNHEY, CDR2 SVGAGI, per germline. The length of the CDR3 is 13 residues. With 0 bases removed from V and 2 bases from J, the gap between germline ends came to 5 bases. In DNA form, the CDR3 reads TGTGCCAGCAGTTACTCGAGGGCCTACGAGCAGTACTTC. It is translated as CASSYSRAYEQYF.

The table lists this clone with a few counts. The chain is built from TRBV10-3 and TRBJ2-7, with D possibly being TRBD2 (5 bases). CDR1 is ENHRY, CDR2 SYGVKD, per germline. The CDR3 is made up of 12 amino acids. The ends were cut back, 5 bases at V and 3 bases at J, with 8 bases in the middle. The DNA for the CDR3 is TGTGCCATCAGTCTAGGGAGCTACGAGCAGTACTTC. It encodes CAISLGSYEQYF.

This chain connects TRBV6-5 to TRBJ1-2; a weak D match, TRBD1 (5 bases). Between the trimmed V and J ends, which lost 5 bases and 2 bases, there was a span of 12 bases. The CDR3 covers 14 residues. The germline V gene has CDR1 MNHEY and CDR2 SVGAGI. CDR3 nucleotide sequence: TGTGCCAGCAGTCTGAGTGGGGCCAACTATGGCTACACCTTC. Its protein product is CASSLSGANYGYTF.

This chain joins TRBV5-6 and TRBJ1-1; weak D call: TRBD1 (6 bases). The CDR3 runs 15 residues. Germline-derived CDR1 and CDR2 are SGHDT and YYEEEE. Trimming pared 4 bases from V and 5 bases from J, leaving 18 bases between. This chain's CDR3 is CASSQNPGALTEAFF. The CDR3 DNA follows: TGTGCCAGCAGCCAGAACCCAGGGGCGCTTACTGAAGCTTTCTTT.

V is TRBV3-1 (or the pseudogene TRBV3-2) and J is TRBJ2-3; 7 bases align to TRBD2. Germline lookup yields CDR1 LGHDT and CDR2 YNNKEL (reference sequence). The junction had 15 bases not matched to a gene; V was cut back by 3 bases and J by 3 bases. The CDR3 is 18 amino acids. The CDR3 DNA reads TGTGCCAGCAGCCAGACCAGTGTTGGGACTAAACGGACAGATACGCAGTATTTT. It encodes CASSQTSVGTKRTDTQYF.

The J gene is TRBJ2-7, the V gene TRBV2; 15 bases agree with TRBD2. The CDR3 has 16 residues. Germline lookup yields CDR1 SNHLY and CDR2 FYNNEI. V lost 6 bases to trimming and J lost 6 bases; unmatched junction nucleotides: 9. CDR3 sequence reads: CASREKPGLAGGEQYF. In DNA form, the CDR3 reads TGTGCCAGCAGAGAAAAACCGGGACTAGCGGGGGGCGAGCAGTACTTC.

In DNA form, the CDR3 reads TGTGCCACCAGTGATTTGGGGACGGGAGTAGGGTGGGATGAGCAGTTCTTC. Translated: CATSDLGTGVGWDEQFF. This rearrangement joins TRBV24-1 to TRBJ2-1; D possibly corresponds to TRBD2 (6 bases). CDR3 length: 17 amino acids. The germline V gene has CDR1 KGHDR and CDR2 SFDVKD. Trimming took 0 bases from V and 8 from J, leaving 19 bases between them.

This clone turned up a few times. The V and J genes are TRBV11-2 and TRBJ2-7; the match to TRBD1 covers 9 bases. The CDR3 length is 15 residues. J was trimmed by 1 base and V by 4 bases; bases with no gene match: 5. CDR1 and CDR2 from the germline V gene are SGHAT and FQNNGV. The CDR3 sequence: CASSSHRGRSYEQYF. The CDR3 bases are TGTGCCAGCAGCTCCCACAGGGGGCGATCCTACGAGCAGTACTTC.

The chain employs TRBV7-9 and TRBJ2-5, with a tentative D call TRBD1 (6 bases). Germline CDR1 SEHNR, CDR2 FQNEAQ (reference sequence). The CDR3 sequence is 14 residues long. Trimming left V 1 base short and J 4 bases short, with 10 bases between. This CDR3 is CASSLGRGRETQYF. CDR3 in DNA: TGTGCCAGCAGCTTAGGCAGGGGTAGAGAGACCCAGTACTTC.

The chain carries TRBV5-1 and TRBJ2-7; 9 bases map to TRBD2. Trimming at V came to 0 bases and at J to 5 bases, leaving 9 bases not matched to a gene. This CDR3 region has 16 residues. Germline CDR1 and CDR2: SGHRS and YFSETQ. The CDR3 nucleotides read TGCGCCAGCAGCTTGGATGGTAGCGGGAGACTCAACGAGCAGTACTTC. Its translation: CASSLDGSGRLNEQYF.

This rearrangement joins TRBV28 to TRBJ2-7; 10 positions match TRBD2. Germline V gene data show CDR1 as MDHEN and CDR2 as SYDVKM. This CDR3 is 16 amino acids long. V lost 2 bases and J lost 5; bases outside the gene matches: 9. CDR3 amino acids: CASSLRGAGGPHEQYF. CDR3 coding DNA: TGTGCCAGCAGTTTAAGGGGAGCGGGAGGGCCCCACGAGCAGTACTTC.

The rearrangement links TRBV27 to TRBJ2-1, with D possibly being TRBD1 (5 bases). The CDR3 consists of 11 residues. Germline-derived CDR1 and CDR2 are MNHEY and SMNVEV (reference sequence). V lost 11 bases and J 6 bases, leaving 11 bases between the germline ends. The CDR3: CASKGANEQFF. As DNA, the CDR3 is TGTGCCTCTAAAGGGGCCAATGAGCAGTTCTTC.

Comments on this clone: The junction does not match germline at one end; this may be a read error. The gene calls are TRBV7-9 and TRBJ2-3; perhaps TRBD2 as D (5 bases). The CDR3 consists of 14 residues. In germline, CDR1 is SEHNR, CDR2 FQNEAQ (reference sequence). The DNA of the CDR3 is TGTGCCAGCACCTTAGGGAGTTGGGCAGATACGCAGTATTTT. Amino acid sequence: CASTLGSWADTQYF.

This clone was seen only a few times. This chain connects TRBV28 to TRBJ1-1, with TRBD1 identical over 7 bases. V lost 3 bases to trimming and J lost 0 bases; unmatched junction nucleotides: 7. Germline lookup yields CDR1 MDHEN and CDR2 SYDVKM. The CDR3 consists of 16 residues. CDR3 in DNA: TGTGCCAGCAGTTTGGGACAGAGTTGGTTGAACACTGAAGCTTTCTTT. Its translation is CASSLGQSWLNTEAFF.

The chain's CDR3 is CASSWAGPSYEQYF. CDR3 sequence (DNA): TGTGCCAGCAGTTGGGCGGGGCCCTCCTACGAGCAGTACTTC. V usage is TRBV6-5 and J usage is TRBJ2-7; tentative D call: TRBD2 (6 bases). The ends were cut back, 4 bases at V and 0 bases at J, with 10 bases in the middle. From germline, CDR1 is MNHEY and CDR2 SVGAGI. This CDR3 has 14 residues.

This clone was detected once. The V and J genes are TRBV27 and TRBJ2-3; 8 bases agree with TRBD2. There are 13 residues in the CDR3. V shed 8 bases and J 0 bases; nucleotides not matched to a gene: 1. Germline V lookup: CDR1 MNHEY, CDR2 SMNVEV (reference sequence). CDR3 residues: CASSGGSTDTQYF. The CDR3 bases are TGTGCCAGCTCGGGGGGGAGCACAGATACGCAGTATTTT.

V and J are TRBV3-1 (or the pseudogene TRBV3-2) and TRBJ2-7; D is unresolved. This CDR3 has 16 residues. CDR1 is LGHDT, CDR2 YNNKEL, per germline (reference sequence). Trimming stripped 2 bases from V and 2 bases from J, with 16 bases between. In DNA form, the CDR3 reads TGTGCCAGCAGCCAACAAACATTTCGACTTCCCTACGAGCAGTACTTC. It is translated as CASSQQTFRLPYEQYF.

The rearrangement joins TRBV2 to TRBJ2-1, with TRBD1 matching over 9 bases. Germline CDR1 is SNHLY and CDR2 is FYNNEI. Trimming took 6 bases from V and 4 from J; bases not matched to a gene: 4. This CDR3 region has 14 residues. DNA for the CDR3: TGTGCCAGCAGGGGACAGGGAACTTACAATGAGCAGTTCTTC. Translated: CASRGQGTYNEQFF. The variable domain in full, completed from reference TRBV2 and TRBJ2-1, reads EPEVTQTPSHQVTQMGQEVILRCVPISNHLYFYWYRQILGQKVEFLVSFYNNEISEKSEIFDDQFSVERPDGSNFTLKIRSTKLEDSAMYFCASRGQGTYNEQFFGPGTRLTVL.

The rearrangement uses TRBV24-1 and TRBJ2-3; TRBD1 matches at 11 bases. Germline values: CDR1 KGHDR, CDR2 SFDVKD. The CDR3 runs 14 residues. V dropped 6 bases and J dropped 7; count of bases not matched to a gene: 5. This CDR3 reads CATSRTGGANTQYF. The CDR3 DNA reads TGTGCCACCAGTCGGACAGGGGGCGCAAATACGCAGTATTTT.

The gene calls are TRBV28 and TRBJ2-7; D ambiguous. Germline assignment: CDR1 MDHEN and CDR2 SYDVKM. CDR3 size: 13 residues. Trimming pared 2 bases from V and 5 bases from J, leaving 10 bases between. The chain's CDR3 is CASSLTPLHEQYF. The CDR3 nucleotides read TGTGCCAGCAGTTTAACTCCCCTGCACGAGCAGTACTTC.

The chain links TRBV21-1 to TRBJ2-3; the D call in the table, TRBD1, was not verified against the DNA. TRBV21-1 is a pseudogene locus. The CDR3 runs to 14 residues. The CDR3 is CASSKDIAPDTQYF. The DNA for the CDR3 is TGTGCCAGCAGCAAAGACATCGCCCCAGATACGCAGTATTTT.

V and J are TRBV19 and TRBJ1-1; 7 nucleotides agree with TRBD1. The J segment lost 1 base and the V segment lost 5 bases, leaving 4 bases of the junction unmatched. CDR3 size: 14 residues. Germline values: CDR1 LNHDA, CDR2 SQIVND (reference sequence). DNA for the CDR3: TGTGCCAGTAGTCCGGACAGGAGGAACACTGAAGCTTTCTTT. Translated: CASSPDRRNTEAFF.

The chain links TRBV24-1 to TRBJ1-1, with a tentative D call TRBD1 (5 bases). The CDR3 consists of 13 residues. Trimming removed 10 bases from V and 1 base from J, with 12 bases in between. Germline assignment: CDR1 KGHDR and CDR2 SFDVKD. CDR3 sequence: CATTGERNTEAFF. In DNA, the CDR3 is TGTGCCACTACAGGAGAAAGGAACACTGAAGCTTTCTTT.

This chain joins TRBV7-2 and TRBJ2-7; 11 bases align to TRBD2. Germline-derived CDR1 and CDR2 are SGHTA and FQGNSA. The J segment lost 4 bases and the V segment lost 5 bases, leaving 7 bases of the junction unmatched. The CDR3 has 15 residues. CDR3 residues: CASSVSGGAGYEQYF. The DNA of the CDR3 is TGTGCCAGCAGCGTTAGCGGGGGGGCGGGGTACGAGCAGTACTTC.

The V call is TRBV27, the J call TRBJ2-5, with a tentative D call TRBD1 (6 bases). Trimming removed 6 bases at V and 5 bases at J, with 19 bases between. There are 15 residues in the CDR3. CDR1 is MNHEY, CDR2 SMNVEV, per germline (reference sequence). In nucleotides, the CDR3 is TGTGCCAGCAGATCCTATGCCAACGACAGGGAGACCCAGTACTTC. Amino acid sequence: CASRSYANDRETQYF.

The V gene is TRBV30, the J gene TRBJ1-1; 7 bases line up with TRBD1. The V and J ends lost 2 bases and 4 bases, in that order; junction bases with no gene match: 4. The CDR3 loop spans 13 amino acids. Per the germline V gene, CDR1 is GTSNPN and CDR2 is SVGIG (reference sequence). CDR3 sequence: CAWSLTGTTEAFF. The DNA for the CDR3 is TGTGCCTGGAGTCTGACAGGGACCACTGAAGCTTTCTTT.